These T cell receptor beta chains were read from a single sample in a study of cytomegalovirus exposure and HLA in healthy donors. Here immunoSEQ multiplex PCR was the method, and the copy in TCRdb shows in-frame clones only, minus some. The data contain about 160,000 clones, roughly four fifths of them singletons. Sequenced: PBMCs. Every receptor here comes from a woman between 40 and 55 years old in good health and CMV-seronegative. CDR3s include the opening cysteine and the closing phenylalanine or tryptophan. A D gene is named only where the DNA matches it firmly. Clone size appears in some rows only: once, few, many, or a class for an expanded clone.

clone size | J gene | D gene | V gene | CDR3 DNA | CDR3 protein
- | TRBJ2-7 | TRBD2 | TRBV5-4 | TGTGCCAGCAGCTTGTCGGCTAGCGGGAGCTCCCACGAGCAGTACTTC | CASSLSASGSSHEQYF
- | TRBJ1-3 | TRBD1 | TRBV5-1 | TGCGCCAGCAGCTTGCAGGGGGAAGAAAGAAACACCATATATTTT | CASSLQGEERNTIYF
- | TRBJ1-1 | - | TRBV7-9 | TGTGCCAGCAGCTTAGCGGAAAGTACAGGGTCAGCTTTCTTT | CASSLAESTGSAFF
- | TRBJ2-5 | - | TRBV7-3 | TGTGCCAGCAGTCCCACTACGGGGGAGACCCAGTACTTC | CASSPTTGETQYF
- | TRBJ1-5 | TRBD1 | TRBV19 | TGTGCCAGTAGTTGGCAGGGGGACGGACAGCCCCAGCATTTT | CASSWQGDGQPQHF
- | TRBJ2-7 | - | TRBV6-1 | TGTGCCAGCAGTTCTCGACAGGTCTCCTACGAGCAGTACTTC | CASSSRQVSYEQYF
- | TRBJ2-1 | TRBD2 | TRBV7-3 | TGTGCCAGCAGCTCCCCGGGGACTAGCAACGAGCAGTTCTTC | CASSSPGTSNEQFF
- | TRBJ1-2 | - | TRBV15 | TGTGCCACCAGCAGATCAATGAGGGTTAAGGATCCGGACTATGGCTACACCTTC | CATSRSMRVKDPDYGYTF
- | TRBJ2-5 | - | TRBV4-2 | TGTGCCAGCAGCCAGACGGCGGGCCCAATAGAGACCCAGTACTTC | CASSQTAGPIETQYF
- | TRBJ2-3 | - | TRBV5-1 | TGCGCCAGCAGCTTAGGGGCAGATACGCAGTATTTT | CASSLGADTQYF
- | TRBJ2-1 | TRBD2 | TRBV4-2 | TGTGCCAGCAGCCAAGAAACGAGTGGTGGAGGGACTAGCGGGAGGAGCGGTGAGCAGTTCTTC | CASSQETSGGGTSGRSGEQFF
- | TRBJ1-2 | TRBD1 | TRBV7-2 | TGTGCCAGCACCCGACAGGGCGCGGGCTACACCTTC | CASTRQGAGYTF
- | TRBJ2-5 | TRBD2 | TRBV19 | TGTGCCAGTAGTATAAGGTTTGCGGGAGTGGCGGAGACCCAGTACTTC | CASSIRFAGVAETQYF
- | TRBJ1-2 | - | TRBV29-1 | TGCAGCTCGGTGGAGGGCTATGGCTACACCTTC | CSSVEGYGYTF
- | TRBJ1-1 | - | TRBV4-2 | TGTGCCAGCAGCCTTAGCGGAACTAACACTGAAGCTTTCTTT | CASSLSGTNTEAFF
- | TRBJ2-5 | TRBD2 | TRBV5-6 | TGTGCCAGCAGCTTTAGCGGGAGGCCCCAAGAGACCCAGTACTTC | CASSFSGRPQETQYF
- | TRBJ1-3 | - | TRBV6-6 | TGTGCCAGCAGCCTACAGGGCTCTGGAAACACCATATATTTT | CASSLQGSGNTIYF
- | TRBJ2-1 | TRBD2 | TRBV5-1 | TGCGCCAGCAGCTTGTTAGCGGGAGGTTGGGGTGATGAGCAGTTCTTC | CASSLLAGGWGDEQFF
- | TRBJ2-1 | - | TRBV6-1 | TGTGCCAGCAGTGAAGGATCGAGCTCCTACAATGAGCAGTTCTTC | CASSEGSSSYNEQFF
- | TRBJ2-7 | - | TRBV14 | TGTGCCAGCAGCCAAGCCCTGACAGCTACAGCCTACGAGCAGTACTTC | CASSQALTATAYEQYF
- | TRBJ2-1 | - | TRBV29-1 | TGCAGCTCTGGGGGGGGCGGCAGCTCCTACAATGAGCAGTTCTTC | CSSGGGGSSYNEQFF
once | TRBJ1-5 | - | TRBV25-1 | TGTGCCAGCAGTGGGGAGGTGAATCAGCCCCAGCATTTT | CASSGEVNQPQHF
few | TRBJ2-1 | TRBD2 | TRBV5-1 | TGCGCCAGCAGCTTAAGGGACCTAGGGGCTAGCGGGAGGGCCGGGATAAACAATGAGCAGTTCTTC | CASSLRDLGASGRAGINNEQFF
- | TRBJ2-5 | TRBD2 | TRBV30 | TGTGCCTGGAGAGCTAGCGGAGGCCCCGAGACCCAGTACTTC | CAWRASGGPETQYF
- | TRBJ1-2 | - | TRBV7-2 | TGTGCCAGCAGCCCATACAGGGCGGGTGGCTACACCTTC | CASSPYRAGGYTF
- | TRBJ1-5 | TRBD1 | TRBV9 | TGTGCCAGCAGCGGTGGGACAGGCCGTGATGGGCCCCAGCATTTT | CASSGGTGRDGPQHF